Listed here is a single T cell receptor beta chain. Its antigen specificity is not known. Base-call qualities are not available, and no considerably larger clone is one nucleotide away. The CDR3 runs 13 amino acids, cysteine and phenylalanine included. Only the CDR3 part of the read is kept: 39 bases, read in frame from the first base. V and J lose 1 base and 3 bases, and a span of 4 bases separates them. Reading the germline V gene gives CDR1 SGHNT and CDR2 YENEEA. The data stem from a study of cytomegalovirus exposure and HLA in healthy donors (dated by TCRdb to about 2017). Turning to the overall study: According to an earlier analysis of 450 to 650 of the donors, about 179 million T cells yielded 95 million to 140 million unique TCR beta sequences and about 300 Gb of sequence data. Every discovery cohort repertoire had been produced on one sequencing platform. Genome-wide SNP genotypes for about 65% of the 666 donors were used in a later genetic analysis, which treated that subset as a discovery cohort. Using immunosequencing, the study profiled T cell repertoires from 500 to 800 subjects and related those repertoires to cytomegalovirus serostatus. Both class I and class II loci were covered by HLA typing, at four-digit resolution. The later analysis used no new phenotypic data to find candidate immune exposures, relying instead on TCR beta sequences and their occurrence across donors. Of the roughly 430 genotyped donors, approximately 82% fell in the genetic ancestry cluster associated with self-reported Caucasian donors. Donor age, sex, ethnicity and CMV serostatus were compiled together with the repertoire data. Typing coverage differed by locus: A, B, C, DRB1 and DQB1 were typed in roughly 620-630 donors, DQA1 in approximately 520, DPA1 in some 610, and DPB1 in around 440. The study aimed to test whether signatures of past pathogen exposure could be identified by cataloging public T cell receptors. In addition to the first cohort of 666 subjects, a separate validation cohort of approximately 120 different subjects was used. On average, about 240,000 unique TCR beta nucleotide sequences were sequenced per donor among 350 to 400 genotyped donors of the cohort, with 15% to 20% of those sequences being non-productive. Roughly 300 gigabases of sequencing data and approximately 92 million unique TCR sequences made up an early release that covered approximately 620 HLA-typed donors. High-throughput TCR immunosequencing, statistical association of individual TCRs with disease status, and machine learning were combined to predict cytomegalovirus infection status. In a later analysis, previously published TCR beta repertoires from several hundred donors were re-analyzed and high-resolution HLA genotyping was added so that TCR occurrence patterns could be studied. In an earlier analysis of about 590 of the donors, high-throughput TCR beta sequencing was used to judge whether each TCR beta V gene segment behaved as functional or pseudogenic. Because of strong linkage in the cohort, a handful of DR-DQ haplotypes were treated as single units for association and clustering. The paper as a whole reports these results and caveats: Correlated functional status among segregating V segments might reflect linkage disequilibrium, but an unknown experimental factor could not be ruled out. According to a later analysis, most CMV-associated TCR beta chains appeared to be HLA-restricted, and the HLA associations seemed to be driven largely by CMV exposure. According to a later analysis, TCR association rates differed among HLA loci, with DRB1 alleles showing the most associated TCRs and HLA-C alleles showing the fewest. A later genetic analysis reported fewer N-insertions in productive TCRs among donors in an Asian-associated ancestry cluster than the roughly 620-donor mean. In a later genetic analysis, a missense DCLRE1C variant was associated with V-gene and J-gene trimming of TCR beta chains, and the association was replicated in an independent cohort. In an earlier analysis of more than 450 of the donors, most TCR beta V segments were observed in productive rearrangements about 87% or about 30% of the time, broadly matching IMGT annotations. A total of about 180 TCR beta chains were listed by the study as associated with cytomegalovirus. Three of the identified cytomegalovirus-associated TCR beta chains were confirmed in vitro to be specific for cytomegalovirus antigens. Only TCR beta chains were sequenced in this cohort, and the absence of alpha or paired-chain data limited detectable features. The classifier was reported to diagnose cytomegalovirus status with high specificity and sensitivity in both the original cohort and the validation cohort. At a false discovery rate of 0.05, a later analysis linked 16,951 TCR beta sequences to specific HLA alleles. A later analysis found that HLA-associated TCR beta chains were more clonally expanded and had lower generation probabilities than equally common non-associated chains. A cluster of highly shared sequence variants was judged likely to represent a technical artifact of the sequencing pipeline. When HLA alleles, especially DR and DQ, strongly co-occurred, TCR associations were difficult to assign to individual alleles. The 87-base-pair reads could not distinguish some IMGT-functional V segments, including TRBV6-2 and TRBV6-3, so those segments were excluded. Most TCR sequences were seen in very few donors, while some public TCRs were found in many individuals. Sequencing depth was assumed to be roughly uniform across donors in the presence/absence analyses, though that assumption may not hold. A later analysis reported that several top co-occurrence clusters appeared linked to parvovirus B19, influenza, CMV and Epstein-Barr virus. It was suggested by the authors that the approach could potentially be generalized to other disease states and immunological phenotypes. The earlier analysis of 587 of the donors excluded 15 to 20 rarely observed V segments, including chromosome 9 orphons, because counts were too low. A further reported finding was that TCR beta sequences accurately predicted the HLA-A and HLA-B alleles for most subjects in the first cohort. Because HLA typing was missing for some donors at each locus, association tests included only the typed subset. Immune exposure information for the cohort was limited to CMV serostatus.

The cohort consisted of 650 to 850 healthy bone marrow donors. At the time of sampling, every cohort member was nominally healthy, though immune exposures that went unrecorded were likely present. The donor was CMV seronegative and was included in the group of approximately 350 seronegative cohort members. A peripheral blood sample was provided by each donor, and peripheral blood mononuclear cells were used for TCR beta sequencing. The Qiagen DNeasy Blood Extraction Kit was used to extract genomic DNA from the blood cell samples. Library preparation used the immunoSEQ multiplex PCR assay. For the multiplex PCR, a mixture combining 60 forward primers for TCR Vbeta segments and 13 reverse primers for TCR Jbeta segments was used. The CDR3 region of rearranged TCR beta genes was amplified from genomic DNA by a multiplex PCR assay. The Illumina HiSeq System was used to sequence the amplified TCR beta libraries as 87-base-pair reads. On the study's bioinformatics: In a later analysis, some 80 million unique TCR beta chains were counted across the 500 to 850 repertoires, and roughly 11 million of these chains were shared by at least two donors. To remove PCR and sequencing errors, raw reads were error-corrected and collapsed into unique sequences using a nearest-neighbor algorithm that merged closely related sequences. To assign V, D and J gene segments, CDR3 sequences were aligned to IMGT reference sequences. Each retained sequence needed at least a six-nucleotide match to both a V gene segment and a J gene segment. A rearrangement counted as productive if the CDR3 had no stop codons and remained in frame with V and J, and every other rearrangement counted as non-productive. CDR3 was defined by IMGT convention, running from the second conserved V-encoded cysteine to the conserved J-encoded phenylalanine. Sequences without an unambiguous match to a single V gene segment were excluded from the earlier analysis of several hundred of the donors. In an earlier analysis of approximately 610 of the donors, V segments were called functional above 56.7% productive rearrangements and were called segregating when the between-donor standard deviation exceeded 5%. A statistical classification framework was built to diagnose cytomegalovirus status from the catalog of TCR beta chain sequences. A later analysis assigned V and J genes by comparing TCR nucleotide sequences with IMGT/GENE-DB human TR gene sequences. In a later analysis, CDR3 sequences and most-parsimonious VDJ recombination scenarios were assigned using the TCRdist pipeline. A later analysis defined each TCR beta chain by its CDR3 amino acid sequence plus V-gene family, and excluded reads lacking a unique V-gene family. As a way to deal with suspected cross-contamination and a sequencing artifact, a later analysis dropped hundreds of nucleotide sequences that were highly shared and had low generation probability. In a later analysis, a clonal expansion index was calculated for each public chain from normalized within-repertoire ranks of inferred template counts. In a later analysis, generation probabilities were computed with a VDJ recombination model fitted to out-of-frame rearrangements, and the resulting probabilities were checked against IGoR. Hypergeometric tests were used in a later analysis to score TCR-TCR, TCR-HLA and TCR-CMV co-occurrence, with a repertoire-size bias correction applied to the TCR pairs. To estimate false discovery rates, a later analysis permuted the HLA or CMV assignments 20 times. In a later analysis, co-occurring TCRs were grouped using DBSCAN, and TCRdist sequence similarity was added for clustering within HLA-allele-positive subsets. For co-occurrence clustering, repertoires with fewer than 30,000 or more than 120,000 public chains were excluded, along with a handful of repertoires with anomalous nucleotide sharing. TCRdb carries this immuneACCESS record with in-frame sequences only. Its versions omit some clonotypes, under half of them owing to an unresolved V gene in the studies checked, with the rest unexplained. V and J calls and clone size are those listed in that table; D and trimming were worked out from the DNA. The sample table contains roughly 170,000 clones; only one count was recorded for approximately 86% of them. Clones ranked in the top ten supply around 1.5% of the sample.

Recombination linked TRBV11-3 to TRBJ1-3, with the D gene uncertain. Sequences were obtained from PBMCs. The sequence was collected from a male donor in good health and CMV-seronegative. The CDR3 protein is CASSLGGGNTIYF. In nucleotide form, the sequence is TGTGCCAGCAGCTTAGGCGGTGGAAACACCATATATTTT.